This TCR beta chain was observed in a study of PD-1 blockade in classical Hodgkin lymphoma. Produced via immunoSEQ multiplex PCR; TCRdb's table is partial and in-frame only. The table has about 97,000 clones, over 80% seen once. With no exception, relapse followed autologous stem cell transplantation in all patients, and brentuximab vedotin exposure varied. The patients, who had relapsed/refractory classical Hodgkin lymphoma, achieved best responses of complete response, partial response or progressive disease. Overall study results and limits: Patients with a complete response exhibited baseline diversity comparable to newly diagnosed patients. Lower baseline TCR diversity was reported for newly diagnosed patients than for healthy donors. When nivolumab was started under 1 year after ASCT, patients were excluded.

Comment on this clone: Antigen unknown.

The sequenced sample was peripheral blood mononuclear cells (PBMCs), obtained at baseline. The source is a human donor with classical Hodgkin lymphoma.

CDR3 in amino acids: CAWSGTGSETQYF. The CDR3, as DNA: TGTGCCTGGAGTGGGACAGGGTCAGAGACCCAGTACTTC. The chain recombines TRBV30 with TRBJ2-5; 8 nucleotides match TRBD1. CDR1 is GTSNPN and CDR2 is SVGIG in the germline V gene (reference sequence). V was clipped by 1 base and J by 4 bases; unmatched bases: 2. The CDR3 is 13 residues long.